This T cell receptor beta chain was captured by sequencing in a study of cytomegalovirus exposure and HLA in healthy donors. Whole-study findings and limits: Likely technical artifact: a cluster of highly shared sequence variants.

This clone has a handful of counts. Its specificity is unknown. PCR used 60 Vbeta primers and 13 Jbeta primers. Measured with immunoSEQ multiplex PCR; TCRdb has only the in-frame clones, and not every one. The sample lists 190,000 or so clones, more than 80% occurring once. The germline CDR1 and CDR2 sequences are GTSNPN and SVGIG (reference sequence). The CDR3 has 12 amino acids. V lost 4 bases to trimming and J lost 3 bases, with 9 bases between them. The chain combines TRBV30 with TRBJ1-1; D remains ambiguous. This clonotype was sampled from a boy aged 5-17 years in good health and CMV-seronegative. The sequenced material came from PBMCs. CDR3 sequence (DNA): TGTGCCTGGACGACACACTACACTGAAGCTTTCTTT. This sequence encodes CAWTTHYTEAFF.